Below, one T cell receptor (beta chain) is given with its context. Per the study methods: Amplification of reference gene primers was used by the study to estimate nucleated cell counts. Measured with immunoSEQ multiplex PCR; TCRdb has only the in-frame clones, and not every one. V, J and clone size are taken as reported in that table, and D and trimming were inferred from the DNA itself. This sample carries about 79,000 clones, approximately 90% of them seen once, and the ten largest clones take approximately 13%. The CDR3 runs to 14 residues. Trimming at V came to 4 bases and at J to 2 bases, leaving 4 bases not matched to a gene. The germline gives CDR1 SGHRS, CDR2 YFSETQ. This entry is derived from a study of blood T cell repertoires in COVID-19. As for the study in general: Collection of acute and convalescent COVID-19 samples took place in the United States, Italy and Spain. Nucleic acid was either cDNA or gDNA, and it came from T cells, B-cell-depleted T cells, or PBMCs.

The V call is TRBV5-1, the J call TRBJ1-1, with 8 bases aligning to TRBD1. The sequencing sample was made of peripheral blood. This TCR came from a man aged 70-80 years with active or convalescent COVID-19. The CDR3 DNA follows: TGCGCCAGCAGCGTAGACAGGGGAAACACTGAAGCTTTCTTT. Its translation is CASSVDRGNTEAFF.